This TCR beta chain was sequenced during a study of blood T cell repertoires in COVID-19. Study-wide background: Researchers got acute and convalescent COVID-19 samples from the United States, Italy and Spain. PBMCs, B-cell-depleted T cells, or T cells were the source of the cDNA or gDNA that made up the material.

Original handling: Cell counts per sample came from amplifying reference gene primers. The protocol was immunoSEQ multiplex PCR, while the TCRdb copy is restricted to in-frame clones and leaves out a portion. That table is the source of V, J and clone size, and D and trimming were worked out from the DNA. In the table there are about 180,000 clones, approximately 90% of which are singletons. The CDR3 covers 14 residues. The germline CDR1 and CDR2 sequences are MNHEY and SVGAGI. Trimming at V came to 2 bases and at J to 2 bases, leaving 3 bases not matched to a gene. Sequencing was carried out using peripheral blood. The V gene is TRBV6-5, the J gene TRBJ2-7; TRBD1 aligns across 7 bases. This TCR was sampled from a woman aged 25 to 39 with active or convalescent COVID-19. The CDR3 coding sequence is TGTGCCAGCAGTTACGGGGACAGTACCTACGAGCAGTACTTC. Translation: CASSYGDSTYEQYF.